This T cell receptor beta chain was sequenced during a study of CD8+ T cells in alopecia areata (dated by TCRdb to the late 2010s). About the full investigation: Treated patients were enrolled in an open-label pilot trial of oral tofacitinib at 5 to 10 mg twice daily for moderate-to-severe alopecia areata. RNA came from the PAXgene miRNA kit for fixed scalp, the miRNeasy kit for PBMCs, and the RNeasy kit for mouse skin. immunoSEQ multiplex PCR using 35 Vbeta forward primers and 13 Jbeta reverse primers was used to amplify TCRbeta CDR3 regions. In humans, TCRbeta sequencing was performed on scalp tissue and on sorted CD4+ and CD8+ peripheral blood T cells from healthy controls and from patients with patchy or totalis/universalis alopecia areata. Patients on tofacitinib were biopsied at baseline and after 4 and 24 weeks of treatment, and several of the patients also had a later scalp biopsy. Patients received tofacitinib for 6 to 18 months and were then followed off drug for 6 months to check for delayed response and recurrence. To study T cell clonal expansion in alopecia areata, the researchers applied high-throughput TCRbeta sequencing to both the C3H/HeJ mouse model and human patients. Clonality in the scalp was compared among normal scalp (n=4), patchy alopecia areata scalp (n=8), and alopecia totalis/universalis scalp (n=8). General findings and caveats noted by the study authors: Resident alphabeta T cells in normal human skin are also sequenced, complicating scalp TCR repertoire analysis, unlike mouse skin dominated by gammadelta T cells. Compared with normal scalp, lesional scalp had higher clonality and more expanded CD8+ clones, particularly in alopecia totalis/universalis, a pattern that suggests antigenic drive. Shared TCR sequences between patients were less evident than in mice, which may be partly attributable to HLA diversity in the patient population.

V loses 7 bases of germline sequence and J loses 4 bases, and the interval between the two ends is 19 bases. The CDR3 sequence holds 15 residues, the cysteine and phenylalanine included. Just the 45-base CDR3 DNA is kept, in frame starting at base 1. From the germline V gene (reference sequence), CDR1 is MNHNY and CDR2 is SVGAGI. In the paper's terms, the time point label means: baseline before oral tofacitinib. Lesional scalp punch biopsies and peripheral blood were obtained from alopecia areata patients. PBMCs were separated by density centrifugation and stained for CD3, CD4 and CD8, after which CD4+ and CD8+ T cells were sorted on a FACSAria. Library preparation employed the immunoSEQ multiplex PCR assay. RNA was extracted from all samples and reverse transcribed into cDNA, which served as template for TCR sequencing. SuperScript III was used for first-strand cDNA synthesis, primed with a 2:1 mix of oligo-dT and random hexamers. A synthetic immune receptor repertoire was used to measure amplification bias, and any remaining bias was corrected computationally. The published analysis was carried out like this. After raw reads were preprocessed to remove errors, the CDR3 was defined following IMGT conventions as running from the conserved cysteine to phenylalanine. Clonality was calculated as 1 minus Shannon entropy normalized by log2 of the number of productive unique TCRs. CD4 or CD8 identity of scalp clones was inferred by cross-referencing scalp TCRbeta sequences with sorted blood CD4 and CD8 repertoires. In its TCRdb copy, this immuneACCESS table keeps in-frame sequences only and misses some clones. Where compared with another copy, unresolved V genes explain less than half of these, and the others have no known cause. The V and J calls and clone size are taken from that table; D and trimming were inferred from the DNA. The sample table holds almost 250,000 clones, of which roughly two thirds were seen once. The ten top clones hold approximately 1.2% of the sample.

Comment on this clone: It has no known antigen specificity. The sample holds no much larger clone one base away, and base qualities are not on file.

This sequence was found in a human donor with alopecia areata. The starting material was CD4+ T cells sorted from blood, obtained at week 0. The chain links TRBV6-6 with TRBJ1-2; a weak D assignment points to TRBD1 (6 bases agree). The nucleotides read TGTGCCAGCACCCACGGGGGCCGGACGAGCTATGGCTACACCTTC. This sequence encodes CASTHGGRTSYGYTF.